Listed here is a single T cell receptor (beta chain). Its antigen remains unidentified. Base-call qualities are not available, and no considerably larger clone is one nucleotide away. Libraries were prepared through the immunoSEQ multiplex PCR assay. For most patients, genomic DNA was isolated with the Qiagen DNeasy Blood and Tissue Kit and shipped frozen to Adaptive Biotechnologies for TCR sequencing. High-throughput TCR-beta CDR3 sequencing of genomic DNA from most patients was performed by Adaptive Biotechnologies. The paper's processing steps were these. TCR sequencing data were retrieved from Adaptive's ImmunoSEQ software for roughly 17 patients, whereas a few other patients were processed with MiXCR and VDJtools. To correct CD4 versus CD8 sorting errors, any sequence found in both subsets at a frequency ratio below 5:1 was removed. Because the origin of CDR3 nucleotide sequences shared between donor and recipient could not be assigned, those sequences were removed. Alloreactive clones required at least 2-fold expansion over unstimulated cells and minimum CFSE-low frequency of 0.002% (template counts) or 0.001% (read counts). Mappable clones were those detected in sequenced pre-transplant spleen, lymph node, or MLR CFSE-low populations of the donor or recipient. Cumulative frequency of alloreactive clones was calculated as a percentage of all sequences weighted by copy number. This immuneACCESS table, as held by TCRdb, lists in-frame sequences with V and J called but not all clones. Of the missing ones, under half trace to an unresolved V gene in checked studies; the others have no known cause. That table furnishes V, J and clone size, whereas the DNA furnished D and trimming. This sample has fewer than 85,000 clones in its table, and around 89% of those were observed once. The top ten clones comprise roughly 2.5% of the sample.

This sample's time point label indicates: cells obtained before transplantation from donor or recipient. CD3+CD4+ and CD3+CD8+ populations were FACS-sorted from unstimulated pre-transplant donor and recipient cells taken from spleen or lymph nodes. This specimen belongs to a study of graft-versus-host responses after intestinal transplantation (dated by TCRdb to the early 2020s). Study-level background: The transplants that recipients received were multivisceral, liver-intestinal, or isolated intestinal. Donor T cell macrochimerism was defined as a peak of at least 4% donor T cells among recipient peripheral blood mononuclear cells. To identify alloreactive clones, pre-transplant mixed lymphocyte reaction products were sequenced and compared with unstimulated pre-transplant donor and recipient T cells. Anti-thymocyte globulin induction was given to all recipients, followed by maintenance tacrolimus and steroids for two to four years. After intestinal transplantation, graft-versus-host and host-versus-graft alloreactive T cell clones were followed in the graft, circulation and bone marrow using bulk TCR-beta CDR3 sequencing. Rather than being sequenced by the commercial service, samples from three later patients were sequenced in-house on an Illumina MiSeq and processed with MiXCR. Of the roughly 23 intestinal transplant recipients enrolled in the cohort, one of whom was a retransplant, a few patients without pretransplant specimens were excluded.

A distance of 6 bases separates the germline ends of V and J, which lose 4 bases and 3 bases respectively. The CDR3 measures 12 amino acids from cysteine to phenylalanine. This entry keeps only the CDR3 DNA: 36 bases, framed from base 1. CDR1 MNHNS and CDR2 SASEGT are derived from the germline V gene. The full study reports these points: The relatively low number and heterogeneity of intestinal transplant patients limited the conclusions. Early after transplant, peak levels of circulating GvH clones were associated with declines in HvG clones. GvH clones were detected in recipient bone marrow, and some appeared earlier in ileal mucosa or blood, consistent with an intestinal mucosal origin. In the allografts of patients with donor T cell macrochimerism, GvH to HvG T cell clonal ratios were high.

This material consisted of unstimulated CD8+ T cells sorted from spleen or lymph node cells, taken before intestinal transplant. The clonotype originates from a human donor who received an intestinal transplant. The V and J genes are TRBV6-1 and TRBJ2-5, with an unclear D gene assignment. The CDR3 is CASSVPEETQYF. The DNA sequence is TGTGCCAGCAGTGTACCGGAAGAGACCCAGTACTTC.